This T cell receptor (beta chain) was recovered during a study of blood T cell repertoires in COVID-19. Turning to the study itself: Samples representing acute and convalescent COVID-19 were sourced from the United States, Italy and Spain. PBMCs, B-cell-depleted T cells, or T cells were the source of the cDNA or gDNA that made up the material.

V lost 6 bases, J lost 6 bases, and 9 bases lay in between. The germline V gene encodes CDR1 SGHRS and CDR2 YFSETQ. The CDR3 consists of 12 residues. Original analysis: Quantification of nucleated cells was approximated via reference gene primer amplification. This table comes from immunoSEQ multiplex PCR, and its TCRdb copy is limited to in-frame clones, with some not included. That table is the source of V, J and clone size, and D and trimming were worked out from the DNA. The repertoire includes roughly 150,000 clones, roughly 90% of them detected once, and 15% to 20% sits in the top ten. Source material: peripheral blood. This TCR was sampled from a man in his 60s with active or convalescent COVID-19. V is TRBV5-1 and J is TRBJ2-2; no reliable D call. The CDR3 loop reads CASTRDAGELFF. For the CDR3, the DNA is TGCGCCAGCACCCGAGATGCCGGGGAGCTGTTTTTT.